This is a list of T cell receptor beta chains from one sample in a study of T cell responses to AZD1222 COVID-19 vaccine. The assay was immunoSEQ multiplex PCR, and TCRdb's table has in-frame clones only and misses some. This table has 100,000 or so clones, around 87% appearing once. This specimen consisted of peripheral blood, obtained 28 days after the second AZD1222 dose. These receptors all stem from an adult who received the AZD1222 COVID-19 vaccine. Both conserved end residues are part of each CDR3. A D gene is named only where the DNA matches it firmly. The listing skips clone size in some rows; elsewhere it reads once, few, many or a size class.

CDR3nt: TGTGCCAGCAGCCGTGAACTCCAAGAGACCCAGTACTTC
CDR3aa: CASSRELQETQYF
v_gene: TRBV7-3
abundance: .
d_gene: .
j_gene: TRBJ2-5

CDR3nt: TGTGCCAGCAGTTACACCATTGTGACTAGCGGGAGGGACAATGAGCAGTTCTTC
CDR3aa: CASSYTIVTSGRDNEQFF
v_gene: TRBV6-2/TRBV6-3
abundance: .
d_gene: TRBD2
j_gene: TRBJ2-1

CDR3nt: TGTGCCAGTAGTATTGGATCAGGGGTCGACAACGAGCAGTACTTC
CDR3aa: CASSIGSGVDNEQYF
v_gene: TRBV19
abundance: .
d_gene: .
j_gene: TRBJ2-7

CDR3nt: TGTGCCAGCAGCTCCTACGCACTAGCAAATGAGCAGTTCTTC
CDR3aa: CASSSYALANEQFF
v_gene: TRBV5-4
abundance: .
d_gene: .
j_gene: TRBJ2-1

CDR3nt: TGTGCCAGCAGAATACAGATTATGGGCGAGCAGTACTTC
CDR3aa: CASRIQIMGEQYF
v_gene: TRBV12-3/TRBV12-4
abundance: once
d_gene: .
j_gene: TRBJ2-7

CDR3nt: TGTGCCTGGGGGCGCCGGACAGGGGGGAGCAATCAGCCCCAGCATTTT
CDR3aa: CAWGRRTGGSNQPQHF
v_gene: TRBV30
abundance: .
d_gene: TRBD1
j_gene: TRBJ1-5

CDR3nt: TGCGCCAGCAGCCTTGCCCCCCAAAGGTCTGGAGCCCAGTACTTC
CDR3aa: CASSLAPQRSGAQYF
v_gene: TRBV4-3
abundance: .
d_gene: .
j_gene: TRBJ2-5

CDR3nt: TGTGCCAGCAGCAGTGGGCCGGGACTAGCGGGAGTAGTCGCCTACAATGAGCAGTTCTTC
CDR3aa: CASSSGPGLAGVVAYNEQFF
v_gene: TRBV7-9
abundance: .
d_gene: TRBD2
j_gene: TRBJ2-1

CDR3nt: TGTGCCTCGGGGTTTGGGCTAGAAAACAATGAGCAGTTCTTC
CDR3aa: CASGFGLENNEQFF
v_gene: TRBV30
abundance: .
d_gene: .
j_gene: TRBJ2-1

CDR3nt: TGCGCCAGCAGCGTGGGGCCCCCGATCAGGGGGAACACTGAAGCTTTCTTT
CDR3aa: CASSVGPPIRGNTEAFF
v_gene: TRBV5-1
abundance: once
d_gene: .
j_gene: TRBJ1-1

CDR3nt: TGTGCCAGCAGTTACTCTAGACCCGGGGCCAACGTCCTGACTTTC
CDR3aa: CASSYSRPGANVLTF
v_gene: TRBV6-5
abundance: .
d_gene: .
j_gene: TRBJ2-6

CDR3nt: TGTGCCAGCAGCAAACCGACTAGCGGTACCTCCTACGAGCAGTACTTC
CDR3aa: CASSKPTSGTSYEQYF
v_gene: TRBV7-8
abundance: .
d_gene: TRBD2
j_gene: TRBJ2-7

CDR3nt: TGTGCCAGCTCACCACCTCGAAAGCGACTGTTTTTT
CDR3aa: CASSPPRKRLFF
v_gene: TRBV18
abundance: few
d_gene: .
j_gene: TRBJ1-4

CDR3nt: TGCGCCAGCAGCCAAGTGAAAGGGGGGGGGACGCAGCACCTACCGAACTATGGCTACACCTTC
CDR3aa: CASSQVKGGGTQHLPNYGYTF
v_gene: TRBV4-1
abundance: once
d_gene: .
j_gene: TRBJ1-2

CDR3nt: TGTGCCAGCAGTGGGACTGAAGCTTTCTTT
CDR3aa: CASSGTEAFF
v_gene: TRBV7-9
abundance: .
d_gene: .
j_gene: TRBJ1-1

CDR3nt: TGTGCCAGCAGACCGGACAGCTCCTACGAGCAGTACTTC
CDR3aa: CASRPDSSYEQYF
v_gene: TRBV28
abundance: .
d_gene: .
j_gene: TRBJ2-7

CDR3nt: TGTGCCAGCAGTTTGACAGGGTTTTTGGATACGCAGTATTTT
CDR3aa: CASSLTGFLDTQYF
v_gene: TRBV27
abundance: .
d_gene: TRBD1
j_gene: TRBJ2-3

CDR3nt: TGTGCCAGCAGCTTGGAGGTGGGGATAGCCTACGAGCAGTACTTC
CDR3aa: CASSLEVGIAYEQYF
v_gene: TRBV5-4
abundance: .
d_gene: .
j_gene: TRBJ2-7

CDR3nt: TGCGCCAGCAGCTGGACTGAAAGCTCCTACGAGCAGTACTTC
CDR3aa: CASSWTESSYEQYF
v_gene: TRBV10-2
abundance: .
d_gene: .
j_gene: TRBJ2-7